The 24 T cell receptor beta chains reported below all come from one sample, sequenced in a study of T cell repertoires in cytomegalovirus infection. Antigen specificity for these receptors is unknown. TCRdb re-called the reads through MiXCR, storing one row per CDR3 protein. The sample lists 450,000 to 550,000 distinct CDR3 sequences, about 42% occurring once. The starting material was cultured PBMCs, obtained from culture after CMV antigen stimulation. The receptors stem from a human donor in good health (CMV status not recorded). Some clones in this sample may be carry-over from other donors' samples.

This rearrangement joins TRBV4-3 to TRBJ1-6, with 11 bases matching TRBD1. Germline assignment: CDR1 LGHNA and CDR2 YSLEER. After removal of 3 bases from V and 12 bases from J, the junction contained 1 base not matched to a gene. This CDR3 comprises 13 residues. The CDR3 DNA is TGCGCCAGCAGCCAGGACAGGGGGCTACCCCTCCACTTT. It specifies CASSQDRGLPLHF.

The chain joins TRBV6-1 to TRBJ2-2; 11 bases line up with TRBD1. The germline V gene encodes CDR1 MNHNS and CDR2 SASEGT. This CDR3 is built from 15 residues. V was clipped by 5 bases and J by 6 bases; unmatched bases: 5. The CDR3 spells CASSWVGQGAGELFF. The DNA for the CDR3 is TGTGCCAGCAGTTGGGTGGGACAGGGGGCCGGGGAGCTGTTTTTT.

This chain connects TRBV20-1 to TRBJ1-6, with a weak D call TRBD1 (5 bases). The germline gives CDR1 DFQATT, CDR2 SNEGSKA (reference sequence). The germline V and J ends were trimmed by 6 bases and 9 bases, with 18 bases remaining between them. The CDR3 covers 14 residues. Here the CDR3 DNA reads TGCAGTGCCCAGGGTTACGGGGCTGGTTCACCCCTCCACTTT. This codes for CSAQGYGAGSPLHF.

The chain links TRBV7-6 to TRBJ2-1; maybe TRBD1 (6 bases). The CDR3 has 13 amino acids. Trimming removed 0 bases from V and 9 bases from J, with 9 bases in between. Germline CDR1 and CDR2: SGHVS and FNYEAQ. The CDR3 loop is CASSLAQGSEQFF. CDR3 DNA: TGTGCCAGCAGCTTAGCGCAGGGGAGTGAGCAGTTCTTC.

The table lists this clonotype with a few counts. The chain combines TRBV6-1 with TRBJ2-5, with D perhaps TRBD2 (7 bases). This CDR3 has 17 amino acids. In germline, CDR1 is MNHNS, CDR2 SASEGT. Trimming removed 5 bases at V and 9 bases at J, with 28 bases between. Written as DNA, the CDR3 is TGTGCCAGCAGTCTCGTACCTCTAACAGGAGGGGGGGTGTCCCAGTACTTC. Translation gives CASSLVPLTGGGVSQYF.

This clonotype occurred a few times. The chain joins TRBV18 to TRBJ1-1; possibly TRBD1 for D (6 bases). Germline CDR1 reads KGHSH; CDR2 reads LQKENI. CDR3 size: 14 residues. The V and J ends lost 2 bases and 3 bases respectively, with 10 bases between them. CDR3 protein: CASSPGEGDTEAFF. The CDR3 bases are TGTGCCAGCTCACCAGGGGAGGGGGACACTGAAGCTTTCTTT.

The rearrangement links TRBV12-5 to TRBJ1-1; perhaps TRBD1 as D (5 bases). CDR1 is LGHNT and CDR2 is FRNRAP in the germline V gene. V lost 0 bases, J lost 7 bases, and 18 bases lay in between. The CDR3 covers 16 residues. The DNA of the CDR3 is TGTGCTAGTGGTTTGGTAATCGGGGCGCAAGGTGGTGAAGCTTTCTTT. Protein: CASGLVIGAQGGEAFF. Full variable domain (missing parts from reference TRBV12-5 and TRBJ1-1): DARVTQTPRHKVTEMGQEVTMRCQPILGHNTVFWYRQTMMQGLELLAYFRNRAPLDDSGMPKDRFSAEMPDATLATLKIQPSEPRDSAVYFCASGLVIGAQGGEAFFGQGTRLTVV.

This clonotype occurred a few times. The chain couples TRBV7-9 to TRBJ1-5; D call uncertain. Per germline, CDR1 SEHNR and CDR2 FQNEAQ (reference sequence). This CDR3 has 16 residues. V lost 5 bases and J 5 bases, leaving 19 bases between the germline ends. The CDR3 coding sequence is TGTGCCAGCAGCCCCAACCCCGCGGGTCCCGATCAGCCCCAGCATTTT. This codes for CASSPNPAGPDQPQHF.

CDR3 coding DNA: TGTGCCATCGCGGGACAGTTGAACACTGAAGCTTTCTTT. It is translated as CAIAGQLNTEAFF. The chain joins TRBV10-3 to TRBJ1-1; TRBD1 agrees at 7 bases. V was clipped by 8 bases and J by 0 bases; unmatched bases: 3. This CDR3 spans 13 amino acids. Germline CDR1 reads ENHRY; CDR2 reads SYGVKD.

The CDR3 sequence: CSATLAGGVIEQFF. In DNA form, the CDR3 reads TGCAGTGCTACTCTAGCGGGAGGAGTTATTGAGCAGTTCTTC. The chain links TRBV20-1 to TRBJ2-1; 11 positions match TRBD2. Unmatched junction bases numbered 8, after V lost 4 bases and J lost 9 bases. The CDR3 is 14 residues long. The germline V gene has CDR1 DFQATT and CDR2 SNEGSKA (reference sequence).

V usage is TRBV19 and J usage is TRBJ1-4; TRBD1 is a possible D gene (6 bases). V was cut by 8 bases and J by 7 bases, with 17 bases left in between. The CDR3 spans 14 residues. Germline values: CDR1 LNHDA, CDR2 SQIVND (reference sequence). The CDR3 is CASANRGAAEKLFF. CDR3 DNA: TGTGCCAGTGCCAACCGGGGGGCGGCTGAAAAACTGTTTTTT.

The V call is TRBV7-8, the J call TRBJ2-2; 16 nucleotides align to TRBD2. V gave up 5 bases and J gave up 7 bases; unmatched junction bases: 7. The CDR3 has 17 amino acids. Germline-derived CDR1 and CDR2 are SGHVS and FQNEAQ. The CDR3 loop is CASSLGLAGGPGGELFF. The DNA of the CDR3 is TGTGCCAGCAGCCTGGGACTAGCGGGGGGGCCTGGCGGGGAGCTGTTTTTT.

As regards this clonotype: Relative to the germline gene, one junction end is altered; a read error may explain this. The chain joins TRBV20-1 to TRBJ1-1; D remains unclear. The CDR3 loop spans 11 amino acids. Germline CDR1 is DFQATT and CDR2 is SNEGSKA (reference sequence). This chain's CDR3 is CSARRSTESFF. The CDR3 nucleotides are TGCAGTGCTCGACGGAGTACTGAATCTTTCTTT.

The chain carries TRBV7-9 and TRBJ2-2; 8 bases map to TRBD2. This CDR3 spans 13 amino acids. V lost 5 bases to trimming and J lost 6 bases; unmatched junction nucleotides: 2. Per germline, CDR1 SEHNR and CDR2 FQNEAQ (reference sequence). For the CDR3, the DNA is TGTGCCAGCAGCCCGCGGGGGGCCGGGGAGCTGTTTTTT. Its translation is CASSPRGAGELFF.

This clonotype was recorded once. The CDR3: CASSRVRGKRYEQYF. The CDR3 nucleotides are TGTGCCAGCAGCCGCGTCCGGGGGAAGAGGTACGAGCAGTACTTC. The genes are TRBV7-2 and TRBJ2-7; TRBD2 is a possible D gene (6 bases). With 5 bases removed from V and 4 bases from J, the gap between germline ends came to 18 bases. The germline gives CDR1 SGHTA, CDR2 FQGNSA. The CDR3 runs 15 residues.

The J gene is TRBJ2-1, the V gene TRBV12-3 or TRBV12-4; 11 nucleotides line up with TRBD2. This CDR3 is 17 amino acids long. The V and J ends lost 3 bases and 5 bases, in that order; junction bases with no gene match: 9. CDR3 in amino acids: CASSFEVAGGLDNEQFF. CDR3 DNA: TGTGCCAGCAGTTTCGAGGTAGCGGGGGGGCTCGACAATGAGCAGTTCTTC.

This chain uses TRBV12-3 or TRBV12-4 with TRBJ1-4; D is unclear. V dropped 5 bases and J dropped 12 bases, with 19 bases sitting between them. The CDR3 covers 14 residues. The CDR3, as DNA: TGTGCCAGCAGTACAACTATGGGGTCTCGGCAACTGTTTTTT. This encodes CASSTTMGSRQLFF.

The chain carries TRBV12-3 or TRBV12-4 and TRBJ1-3; 9 positions match TRBD1. This CDR3 has 17 residues. V was clipped by 6 bases and J by 9 bases; unmatched bases: 18. The CDR3 sequence is CASSPGTGHISWGTIYF. In DNA form, the CDR3 reads TGTGCCAGCAGCCCCGGGACAGGGCATATTTCCTGGGGCACCATATATTTT.

This clonotype was seen only a few times. The chain uses TRBV12-3 or TRBV12-4 and TRBJ1-5; D is undetermined. The V end was cut by 5 bases, the J end by 0 bases, with 5 bases between. This CDR3 has 13 residues. Written as DNA, the CDR3 is TGTGCCAGCAGTAAAAATAGCAATCAGCCCCAGCATTTT. Its translation is CASSKNSNQPQHF.

The chain has TRBV7-2 and TRBJ1-2; D is possibly TRBD1 (6 bases). The CDR3 runs to 15 residues. V was clipped by 0 bases and J by 4 bases, with 12 bases between them. The V gene's germline CDR1 is SGHTA and CDR2 FQGNSA. The CDR3 loop reads CASSLALQGGYGYTF. The CDR3 nucleotides are TGTGCCAGCAGCTTAGCGCTACAGGGCGGCTATGGCTACACCTTC.

The chain employs TRBV6-2 or TRBV6-3 and TRBJ2-5; TRBD1 agrees at 10 bases. V was pared by 6 bases and J by 6 bases, with 7 bases of the junction left unmatched. The CDR3 has 14 residues. CDR1 MNHEY and CDR2 SVGEGT come from the germline V gene. The CDR3 spells CASSDRGPRKTQYF. The CDR3 DNA follows: TGTGCCAGCAGCGACAGGGGGCCTCGGAAGACCCAGTACTTC.

This clonotype showed up just a few times. The chain couples TRBV7-8 to TRBJ2-3, with 12 bases lining up with TRBD2. The trim removed 5 bases at V and 10 bases at J, leaving 7 bases unmatched. CDR1 is SGHVS and CDR2 is FQNEAQ in the germline V gene. This CDR3 spans 14 amino acids. DNA for the CDR3: TGTGCCAGCAGCGCAGCTAGCGGGAGGGCCCCGCAGTATTTT. Translating it yields CASSAASGRAPQYF.

The V gene is TRBV7-8, the J gene TRBJ2-1, with D uncertain. CDR3 length: 16 amino acids. CDR1 and CDR2 (germline): SGHVS, FQNEAQ. V lost 2 bases to trimming and J lost 0 bases, with 11 bases between them. The CDR3 region is CASSLQAMSSYNEQFF. The CDR3 region has the DNA TGTGCCAGCAGCTTACAAGCGATGAGCTCCTACAATGAGCAGTTCTTC.

The rearrangement joins TRBV28 to TRBJ1-1; possibly TRBD1 for D (6 bases). CDR1 and CDR2 from the germline V gene are MDHEN and SYDVKM. Trimming shortened V by 2 bases and J by 4 bases, and 14 bases separated the two germline ends. CDR3 length: 15 amino acids. The CDR3 DNA sequence: TGTGCCAGCAGTTTAAGGGGGTTAGGGGTCACTGAAGCTTTCTTT. Protein product: CASSLRGLGVTEAFF.